These 20 T cell receptor beta chains were sequenced from one sample in a study of blood T cell repertoires in COVID-19. Method: immunoSEQ multiplex PCR; TCRdb's copy keeps in-frame clones and lacks some. The sample lists about 110,000 clones; roughly 82% were seen once. The sample was peripheral blood. The receptors here all came from a woman in her thirties or forties with acute or convalescent COVID-19.

The genes are TRBV5-6 and TRBJ1-4, with D hard to call. Germline V lookup: CDR1 SGHDT, CDR2 YYEEEE. The CDR3 consists of 14 residues. V was clipped by 2 bases and J by 6 bases, with 11 bases between them. This chain's CDR3 is CASSLPGWDEKLFF. CDR3 bases: TGTGCCAGCAGCTTACCGGGTTGGGATGAAAAACTGTTTTTT.

The V and J genes are TRBV5-5 and TRBJ2-7; D perhaps matches TRBD2 (5 bases). The germline V gene encodes CDR1 SGHKS and CDR2 YYEKEE (reference sequence). This CDR3 is 12 amino acids long. V was cut by 7 bases and J by 4 bases, with 12 bases left in between. The CDR3 here is CASGPGLYEQYF. Here the CDR3 DNA reads TGTGCCAGCGGGCCAGGACTTTACGAGCAGTACTTC.

V usage is TRBV5-6 and J usage is TRBJ2-7; a possible D gene is TRBD1 (5 bases). The ends were cut back, 3 bases at V and 5 bases at J, with 15 bases in the middle. Germline loops: CDR1 SGHDT, CDR2 YYEEEE. The length of the CDR3 is 14 residues. CDR3 protein: CASSSAGFSNEQYF. For the CDR3, the DNA is TGTGCCAGCAGCTCAGCAGGGTTCAGTAACGAGCAGTACTTC. Together with reference TRBV5-6 and TRBJ2-7, the CDR3 gives the full variable domain: DAGVTQSPTHLIKTRGQQVTLRCSPKSGHDTVSWYQQALGQGPQFIFQYYEEEERQRGNFPDRFSGHQFPNYSSELNVNALLLGDSALYLCASSSAGFSNEQYFGPGTRLTVT.

This chain joins TRBV7-2 and TRBJ2-1; the D gene is possibly TRBD1 (6 bases). The CDR3 is 16 residues long. Germline values: CDR1 SGHTA, CDR2 FQGNSA. V lost 3 bases to trimming and J lost 4 bases, with 16 bases between them. CDR3 protein: CASSFAHLGAYNEQFF. The CDR3 coding sequence is TGTGCCAGCAGCTTCGCTCACCTGGGGGCGTACAATGAGCAGTTCTTC. Based on the CDR3 plus reference TRBV7-2 and TRBJ2-1, the full variable domain is GAGVSQSPSNKVTEKGKDVELRCDPISGHTALYWYRQSLGQGLEFLIYFQGNSAPDKSGLPSDRFSAERTGGSVSTLTIQRTQQEDSAVYLCASSFAHLGAYNEQFFGPGTRLTVL.

The rearrangement uses TRBV19 and TRBJ1-5, with 8 bases aligning to TRBD1. With 6 bases clipped from V and 3 bases from J, the junction kept 13 bases outside the gene matches. This CDR3 region has 17 residues. Germline V lookup: CDR1 LNHDA, CDR2 SQIVND (reference sequence). DNA for the CDR3: TGTGCCAGTAGAAAAAACCAGCAGGGACAGGACAATCAGCCCCAGCATTTT. Protein sequence: CASRKNQQGQDNQPQHF.

This chain joins TRBV7-9 and TRBJ1-5; no reliable D call. CDR1 SEHNR and CDR2 FQNEAQ come from the germline V gene (reference sequence). The CDR3 is 13 amino acids. V lost 4 bases and J 4 bases, leaving 8 bases between the germline ends. CDR3 bases: TGTGCCAGCAGCTCCGAGGTAAATCAGCCCCAGCATTTT. Translated: CASSSEVNQPQHF.

This rearrangement joins TRBV5-1 to TRBJ1-5; D is uncertain. V lost 1 base and J 0 bases, leaving 8 bases between the germline ends. In germline, CDR1 is SGHRS, CDR2 YFSETQ. CDR3 length: 15 residues. The CDR3 DNA is TGCGCCAGCAGCTTGAGTATAGATAGCAATCAGCCCCAGCATTTT. This codes for CASSLSIDSNQPQHF.

V is TRBV19 and J is TRBJ2-1, with 8 bases matching TRBD1. The junction had 5 bases not matched to a gene; V was cut back by 4 bases and J by 0 bases. The CDR3 is 16 amino acids. The germline CDR1 and CDR2 sequences are LNHDA and SQIVND (reference sequence). CDR3 in DNA: TGTGCCAGTAGTACAGGGGGCGCCGGCTCCTACAATGAGCAGTTCTTC. It encodes CASSTGGAGSYNEQFF.

J is TRBJ2-5 and V is TRBV7-4, with 11 bases lining up with TRBD2. Unmatched junction bases numbered 8, after V lost 4 bases and J lost 1 base. This CDR3 is built from 17 residues. Germline assignment: CDR1 SGHVT and CDR2 SQSDAQ. The CDR3 here is CASSCPKLAGAQETQYF. The CDR3 DNA reads TGTGCCAGCAGCTGCCCCAAACTAGCGGGGGCCCAAGAGACCCAGTACTTC.

This clone was counted a few times. The chain uses TRBV6-6 and TRBJ1-2; unclear D gene. Germline CDR1 is MNHNY and CDR2 is SVGAGI (reference sequence). The CDR3 spans 15 residues. V was clipped by 2 bases and J by 0 bases, with 10 bases between them. DNA of the CDR3: TGTGCCAGCAGTTACGTGGCGGAAGCTAACTATGGCTACACCTTC. Its protein is CASSYVAEANYGYTF.

This chain uses TRBV6-1 with TRBJ2-7; TRBD1 agrees at 8 bases. CDR3 length: 12 amino acids. V shed 6 bases and J 5 bases; nucleotides not matched to a gene: 3. Germline CDR1 MNHNS, CDR2 SASEGT. The DNA of the CDR3 is TGTGCCAGCAGAACGACAGGGGACGAGCAGTACTTC. Translation gives CASRTTGDEQYF.

The DNA for the CDR3 is TGTGCCTGGAGTGCACAGGGCGGCGGGGAGCTGTTTTTT. Protein: CAWSAQGGGELFF. The rearrangement uses TRBV30 and TRBJ2-2, with a tentative D call TRBD1 (6 bases). Trimming took 1 base from V and 7 from J, leaving 10 bases between them. Germline loops: CDR1 GTSNPN, CDR2 SVGIG (reference sequence). The CDR3 is 13 residues long.

The genes are TRBV5-1 and TRBJ1-1; D remains ambiguous. The CDR3 is 13 residues long. The germline V gene has CDR1 SGHRS and CDR2 YFSETQ. The V end lost 4 bases, the J end lost 11 bases, and 18 bases lay between the germline ends. CDR3 sequence reads: CASSLDRHQWAFF. CDR3 bases: TGCGCCAGCAGCCTGGACCGCCACCAGTGGGCTTTCTTT.

In its sample, this clone was seen a few times. The CDR3 nucleotides are TGTGCCAGCAGCCAAGTCGCAGGAAACACTGAAGCTTTCTTT. Its protein product is CASSQVAGNTEAFF. The chain is built from TRBV3-1 (or the pseudogene TRBV3-2) and TRBJ1-1; D gene ambiguous. The germline CDR1 and CDR2 sequences are LGHDT and YNNKEL (reference sequence). Between the trimmed V and J ends, which lost 1 base and 2 bases, there was a span of 8 bases. This CDR3 spans 14 amino acids.

The chain recombines TRBV7-8 with TRBJ1-5; TRBD1 matches 9 bases. V was clipped by 5 bases and J by 6 bases; unmatched bases: 8. Germline V gives CDR1 SGHVS, CDR2 FQNEAQ. This CDR3 has 15 residues. The CDR3 is CASSPRTGEGQPQHF. CDR3 sequence (DNA): TGTGCCAGCAGCCCCCGGACAGGGGAGGGTCAGCCCCAGCATTTT.

V usage is TRBV12-3 or TRBV12-4 and J usage is TRBJ2-7; D not certain. The V and J ends lost 3 bases and 3 bases respectively, with 6 bases between them. The CDR3 loop spans 12 amino acids. CDR3 residues: CASSLPGYEQYF. In DNA form, the CDR3 reads TGTGCCAGCAGTTTGCCGGGCTACGAGCAGTACTTC.

The chain uses TRBV7-2 and TRBJ2-2; weak D call: TRBD2 (5 bases). The V gene lost 1 base and the J gene lost 13 bases, with 13 bases spanning the gap. The length of the CDR3 is 13 residues. CDR1 is SGHTA, CDR2 FQGNSA, per germline. The chain's CDR3 is CASSLGRTLGLFF. The CDR3 DNA is TGTGCCAGCAGCTTAGGGCGGACTCTGGGGCTGTTTTTT.

The rearrangement joins TRBV5-1 to TRBJ2-3; TRBD2 matches 7 bases. CDR1 is SGHRS, CDR2 YFSETQ, per germline. The trim removed 4 bases at V and 2 bases at J, leaving 10 bases unmatched. CDR3 length: 16 residues. DNA of the CDR3: TGCGCCAGCAGCCCCGAGGGCGGGAGAATCACAGATACGCAGTATTTT. Translating it yields CASSPEGGRITDTQYF.

The CDR3 is CATSRHQGVSQPQHF. The CDR3 nucleotides are TGTGCCACCAGCAGACATCAGGGGGTGAGTCAGCCCCAGCATTTT. The V and J genes are TRBV15 and TRBJ1-5; 7 bases map to TRBD1. This CDR3 region has 15 residues. With V trimmed by 2 bases and J by 6 bases, 7 bases remained unmatched. Germline CDR1 reads LNHNV; CDR2 reads YYDKDF (reference sequence).

V is TRBV19 and J is TRBJ2-3; 11 bases align to TRBD2. This CDR3 comprises 15 residues. Trimming cost V 5 bases and J 4 bases; bases outside gene matches: 5. The germline V gene encodes CDR1 LNHDA and CDR2 SQIVND (reference sequence). Written as DNA, the CDR3 is TGTGCCAGTAGTTTTACTAGCGGGGGTGCAGATACGCAGTATTTT. Its protein is CASSFTSGGADTQYF.